The 17 T cell receptor beta chains below were found in one sample sequenced in a study of vaccination effects on CD4 cells after COVID-19. Generated by immunoSEQ multiplex PCR, the TCRdb table keeps only in-frame clones and is missing some. Of 50,000 or so clones listed, over 50% were seen once; the top ten hold roughly 5%. Investigators separated out CD4+ T cells once approximately 9 days of culture had passed. Antigen specificity for these receptors is unknown. The material was CD4+ T cells from PBMCs cultured without peptide, obtained before COVID-19 vaccination. These receptors all come from a human donor who received a COVID-19 vaccine.

This clone was counted between two and nine times. This chain joins TRBV12-3 or TRBV12-4 and TRBJ2-2, with D unresolved. With 4 bases removed from V and 7 bases from J, the gap between germline ends came to 10 bases. The CDR3 loop spans 13 amino acids. The CDR3 bases are TGTGCCAGCAGTTCCCTCGTCGGCGGGGAGCTGTTTTTT. Its protein is CASSSLVGGELFF.

V is TRBV28 and J is TRBJ1-1; D remains unclear. V lost 6 bases and J lost 5, with 13 bases in between. Germline V gene lookup returns CDR1 MDHEN and CDR2 SYDVKM. CDR3 length: 13 amino acids. Written as DNA, the CDR3 is TGTGCCAGCAGCCCATCCGTCGTGACTGAAGCTTTCTTT. Encoded protein: CASSPSVVTEAFF.

The rearrangement links TRBV2 to TRBJ1-6; D not resolved. CDR3 length equals 15 residues. Per the germline V gene, CDR1 is SNHLY and CDR2 is FYNNEI. With 4 bases removed from V and 5 bases from J, the gap between germline ends came to 12 bases. The CDR3 DNA reads as TGTGCCAGCAGTGCGAAGGGTGGAGATAATTCACCCCTCCACTTT. It yields the protein CASSAKGGDNSPLHF.

This chain links TRBV4-2 with TRBJ1-2; D gene uncertain. CDR1 is LGHNA, CDR2 YNFKEQ, per germline. Trimming shortened V by 0 bases and J by 2 bases, and 10 bases separated the two germline ends. The CDR3 length is 15 residues. The CDR3 protein is CASSQDRNSNYGYTF. CDR3 coding DNA: TGTGCCAGCAGCCAAGATCGTAACAGCAACTATGGCTACACCTTC.

There are a few counts of this clone. This chain connects TRBV10-3 to TRBJ1-2, with no clear D. CDR3 length equals 15 residues. Per the germline V gene, CDR1 is ENHRY and CDR2 is SYGVKD. The V end was cut by 6 bases, the J end by 5 bases, with 19 bases between. The chain's CDR3 is CAISLSKEQSYGYTF. CDR3 nucleotide sequence: TGTGCCATCAGCCTGAGCAAGGAACAGTCGTATGGCTACACCTTC.

CDR3 nucleotide sequence: TGTGCCAGCAGTTTACATCTGACAGCTAAGGACACTGAAGCTTTCTTT. This gives the protein CASSLHLTAKDTEAFF. J is TRBJ1-1 and V is TRBV28, with D possibly matching TRBD1 (5 bases). Trimming took 2 bases from V and 3 from J, leaving 16 bases between them. Germline V gene data show CDR1 as MDHEN and CDR2 as SYDVKM. The CDR3 is made up of 16 amino acids.

The chain recombines TRBV29-1 with TRBJ1-1; D is ambiguous. The CDR3 runs 14 residues. Trimming stripped 0 bases from V and 2 bases from J, with 10 bases between. Germline values: CDR1 SQVTM, CDR2 ANQGSEA. The CDR3 sequence: CSVEDRQANTEAFF. CDR3 DNA: TGCAGCGTTGAAGATAGGCAGGCTAACACTGAAGCTTTCTTT.

This clone was detected a few times. CDR3 protein: CASSQDYPGYGGSGNTIYF. DNA of the CDR3: TGTGCCAGCAGCCAAGACTACCCAGGGTACGGGGGCTCTGGAAACACCATATATTTT. The chain has TRBV3-1 (or the pseudogene TRBV3-2) and TRBJ1-3; a possible D gene is TRBD1 (5 bases). Germline CDR1 LGHDT, CDR2 YNNKEL (reference sequence). CDR3 size: 19 residues. Trimming stripped 0 bases from V and 0 bases from J, with 18 bases between.

J is TRBJ1-5 and V is TRBV7-2, with no clear D. Deletions cut 1 base from V and 3 bases from J, with 1 base between. CDR3 length: 12 amino acids. CDR1 is SGHTA, CDR2 FQGNSA, per germline. CDR3 in amino acids: CASSLDNQPQHF. In DNA, the CDR3 is TGTGCCAGCAGCTTAGACAATCAGCCCCAGCATTTT.

This chain uses TRBV2 with TRBJ1-2; 8 bases align to TRBD1. This CDR3 region has 14 residues. V dropped 6 bases and J dropped 4; count of bases not matched to a gene: 7. CDR1 and CDR2 (germline): SNHLY, FYNNEI. The CDR3 protein is CASSPQGAVYGYTF. The CDR3 DNA follows: TGTGCCAGCAGCCCTCAGGGGGCCGTCTATGGCTACACCTTC.

The table lists this clone with a few counts. The rearrangement joins TRBV6-5 to TRBJ1-5; a weak D match, TRBD1 (5 bases). The V end was cut by 6 bases, the J end by 7 bases, with 13 bases between. CDR3 length: 13 amino acids. Germline V gene sequence: CDR1 MNHEY, CDR2 SVGAGI. For the CDR3, the DNA is TGTGCCAGCAGAGGGGACGTTCCCCAGCCCCAGCATTTT. Translating it yields CASRGDVPQPQHF.

V gene TRBV3-1 (or the pseudogene TRBV3-2) combines with J gene TRBJ2-7; 8 nucleotides match TRBD1. V dropped 1 base and J dropped 2; count of bases not matched to a gene: 10. CDR3 length: 17 residues. Germline CDR1 reads LGHDT; CDR2 reads YNNKEL (reference sequence). In DNA, the CDR3 is TGTGCCAGCAGCCAAGCCCTCCGGACAGGGATTCCCTACGAGCAGTACTTC. Amino acids: CASSQALRTGIPYEQYF.

This chain links TRBV11-2 with TRBJ2-3, with 7 bases fitting TRBD1. After removal of 5 bases from V and 0 bases from J, the junction contained 8 bases not matched to a gene. Germline V lookup: CDR1 SGHAT, CDR2 FQNNGV. The CDR3 length is 16 residues. The CDR3 sequence is CASSRGGLLSTDTQYF. CDR3 coding DNA: TGTGCCAGCAGCCGAGGGGGCCTCCTTAGCACAGATACGCAGTATTTT.

This clone was picked up one time. The rearrangement uses TRBV6-2 or TRBV6-3 and TRBJ2-1; 7 nucleotides line up with TRBD2. This CDR3 region has 17 residues. Germline CDR1 MNHEY, CDR2 SVGEGT. V shed 2 bases and J 6 bases; nucleotides not matched to a gene: 13. The CDR3 DNA is TGTGCCAGCAGTTACAGGGCAGCGGGACCGGATCTCAATGAGCAGTTCTTC. Protein: CASSYRAAGPDLNEQFF.

This clone was detected once. The genes are TRBV28 and TRBJ1-2; the match to TRBD1 covers 7 bases. V shed 4 bases and J 6 bases; nucleotides not matched to a gene: 8. Germline V gene data show CDR1 as MDHEN and CDR2 as SYDVKM. The CDR3 extends over 14 amino acids. The CDR3 here is CASSWRDRPNGYTF. The CDR3 DNA reads as TGTGCCAGCAGTTGGCGGGACAGACCCAATGGCTACACCTTC.

This chain uses TRBV6-1 with TRBJ1-6, with a weak D call TRBD1 (5 bases). Per the germline V gene, CDR1 is MNHNS and CDR2 is SASEGT. This CDR3 region has 14 residues. V shed 3 bases and J shed 14 bases, with 17 bases lying between them. CDR3 nucleotides: TGTGCCAGCAGTGATCACTCGGGGCATTCGGCCCTCCACTTT. The encoded protein is CASSDHSGHSALHF.

J is TRBJ1-4 and V is TRBV3-1 (or the pseudogene TRBV3-2), with D unresolved. V lost 1 base and J 8 bases, leaving 8 bases between the germline ends. This CDR3 has 13 amino acids. Germline lookup yields CDR1 LGHDT and CDR2 YNNKEL (reference sequence). CDR3 coding DNA: TGTGCCAGCAGCCAAGGATTCCGGGAAAAACTGTTTTTT. Protein sequence: CASSQGFREKLFF.